Here is one TCR beta chain with its context. Its antigen is unknown. There were TCR beta CDR3 regions amplified from RNA transcripts. Primed by the HTBI set, a first-round RT-PCR was run on the TCR CDR3. TCRdb recomputed calls from the multiplex PCR reads with MiXCR, one row per CDR3 protein. The data show approximately 560,000 distinct CDR3 sequences, about 45% seen once. This entry comes from a study of T cells in Graves' hyperthyroidism and ophthalmopathy. General study points: Researchers found most expanded thyroid clonotypes above 0.001 in blood as well.

CDR3 length equals 10 residues. Trimming removed 8 bases from V and 5 bases from J, with 9 bases in between. In germline, CDR1 is SQVTM, CDR2 ANQGSEA. The rearrangement joins TRBV29-1 to TRBJ1-1; D gene uncertain. The sequencing input was peripheral blood or thyroid tissue (not recorded which). The source of this sequence is a woman aged 18-30 years with Graves' hyperthyroidism. The CDR3 DNA sequence: TGCAGCAGCCAGAGTACTGAAGCTTTCTTT. This translates into CSSQSTEAFF.